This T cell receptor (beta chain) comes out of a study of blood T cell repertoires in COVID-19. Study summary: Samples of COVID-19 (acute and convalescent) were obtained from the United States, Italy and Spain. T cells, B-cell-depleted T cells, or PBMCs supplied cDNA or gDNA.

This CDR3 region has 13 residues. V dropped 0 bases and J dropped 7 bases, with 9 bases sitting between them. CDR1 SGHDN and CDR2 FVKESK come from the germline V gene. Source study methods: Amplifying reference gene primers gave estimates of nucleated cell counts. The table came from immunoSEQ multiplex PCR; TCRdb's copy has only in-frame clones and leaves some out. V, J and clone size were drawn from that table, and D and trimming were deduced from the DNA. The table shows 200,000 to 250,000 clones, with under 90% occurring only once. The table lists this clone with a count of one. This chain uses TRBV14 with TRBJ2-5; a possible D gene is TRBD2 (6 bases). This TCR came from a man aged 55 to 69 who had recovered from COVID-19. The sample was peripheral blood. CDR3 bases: TGTGCCAGCAGCCAAGAACGGGGGAGGACCCAGTACTTC. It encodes CASSQERGRTQYF.